This is a list of T cell receptor beta chains from one sample in a study of regulatory T cells in long-lasting Graves disease. From the multiplex PCR reads, TCRdb called clonotypes with MiXCR, one entry per CDR3 protein. In the table there are around 450,000 distinct CDR3 sequences, 20% to 25% of which are singletons. The sample in question was peripheral blood mononuclear cells (PBMCs), obtained when the disease was refractory, from a patient treated with antithyroid drugs. The receptor set was obtained from a female donor with Graves disease. Each CDR3 is given without its conserved first and last residue. The order of the fields is CDR3 protein, V gene, J gene.

CDR3: ASRQVVGSSYEQY
V: TRBV28
J: TRBJ2-7

CDR3: ASSSGTGGQETQY
V: TRBV12-3/TRBV12-4
J: TRBJ2-5

CDR3: ASSFPGREQF
V: TRBV28
J: TRBJ2-1

CDR3: ASSVQAPSNEQF
V: TRBV10-1
J: TRBJ2-1

CDR3: ASSYRPFSSYEQY
V: TRBV6-2/TRBV6-3
J: TRBJ2-7

CDR3: ASIQTGANTEAF
V: TRBV11-3
J: TRBJ1-1

CDR3: ASSLPRPTNEKLF
V: TRBV11-2
J: TRBJ1-4

CDR3: ATSDLGTRNSRSEVNTGELF
V: TRBV24-1
J: TRBJ2-2

CDR3: ASSRAGYEQY
V: TRBV5-1
J: TRBJ2-7

CDR3: ASSPGTGQGAGGNYGYT
V: TRBV4-3
J: TRBJ1-2

CDR3: ASSYSGGAGQPQH
V: TRBV27
J: TRBJ1-5

CDR3: ASSLDAGWGAPSNQPQH
V: TRBV12-3/TRBV12-4
J: TRBJ1-5

CDR3: ASNLGGQGPMNTEAF
V: TRBV6-1
J: TRBJ1-1

CDR3: ASSKLEGAQF
V: TRBV7-2
J: TRBJ2-1

CDR3: ASIPTDGSGNTIY
V: TRBV6-1
J: TRBJ1-3

CDR3: ASSLGAPEAF
V: TRBV7-9
J: TRBJ1-1

CDR3: ASSPPQGYNEQF
V: TRBV19
J: TRBJ2-1

CDR3: ASRPLGSGPSYEQY
V: TRBV27
J: TRBJ2-7

CDR3: ATSKAGGNQPQH
V: TRBV15
J: TRBJ1-5